A selection of T cell receptor beta chains follows, all from one sample in a study of T cells in Graves' hyperthyroidism and ophthalmopathy. One entry per CDR3 protein results from TCRdb running MiXCR on the multiplex PCR reads. The repertoire includes around 720,000 distinct CDR3 sequences, over 35% of them detected once, and around 30% sits in the top ten. The specimen sequenced was blood. Every receptor here comes from a woman aged 40 to 50 with Graves' hyperthyroidism. Each CDR3 is given with its conserved first and last residue. A D gene is named only where the DNA matches it firmly. Size values are once, few and many counts, or a class for expanded clones, and some rows have none.

d_gene	j_gene	abundance	v_gene	CDR3nt	CDR3aa
TRBD1	TRBJ1-2	-	TRBV7-2	TGCGCCAGCAGCGATCGACAGGGGTCCTATGACTACACCTTC	CASSDRQGSYDYTF
TRBD1	TRBJ2-7	-	TRBV19	TGTGCCAGCAGTTTTGGATCCGGGACAGGGGACTACGAGCAGTACTTC	CASSFGSGTGDYEQYF
-	TRBJ1-3	-	TRBV7-9	TGTGCCAGCAGCCAAGACCCGCCGGACTCTGGAAACACCATATATTTT	CASSQDPPDSGNTIYF
-	TRBJ1-2	-	TRBV7-2	TGTGCCAGCAGGTTATCCGGGACCGGCAAGGGGGACGGCTACACCTTC	CASRLSGTGKGDGYTF
-	TRBJ2-2	-	TRBV20-1	TGCAGTGCTAGAGATCCGGACACCGGGGAGCTGTTTTTT	CSARDPDTGELFF
TRBD1	TRBJ1-4	few	TRBV9	TGTGCCAGCAGTGACCTTGAGACAGGGGGCAAGACTAATGAAAAACTGTTTTTT	CASSDLETGGKTNEKLFF
TRBD1	TRBJ1-2	-	TRBV29-1	TGCAGCGTTCGAGGGACAGGGGTATACGGCTACACCTTC	CSVRGTGVYGYTF
TRBD1	TRBJ1-1	many	TRBV19	TGTGCCAGTAGTAACCTCCCGGGACAGGGCACCACTGAAGCTTTCTTT	CASSNLPGQGTTEAFF
TRBD1	TRBJ1-6	few	TRBV5-4	TGTGCCAGCAGCTTACGGACAGGGTGGGACAATTCACCCCTCCACTTT	CASSLRTGWDNSPLHF
-	TRBJ1-5	many	TRBV11-2	TGTGCCAGCAGCTTAGAGGGGGCGAGCGGCAATCAGCCCCAGCATTTT	CASSLEGASGNQPQHF
-	TRBJ1-4	-	TRBV29-1	TGCAGCGTTATTACAGCGACGCGGGGTGAAAAACTGTTTTTT	CSVITATRGEKLFF
-	TRBJ1-1	many	TRBV10-3	TGTGCCAGCTTCCTAAAAGGGTCTAACACTGAAGCTTTCTTT	CASFLKGSNTEAFF
-	TRBJ2-7	few	TRBV11-2	TGTGCCAGCAGCCCACTACAGGGCCCCCTGGGGGAGCAGTACTTC	CASSPLQGPLGEQYF
-	TRBJ1-1	-	TRBV5-6	TGTGCCAGCAGTCGAGGGATCACTGAAGCTTTCTTT	CASSRGITEAFF
-	TRBJ2-2	many	TRBV2	TGTGCCAGCAGCCCCAGGGCCACGAACACCGGGGAGCTGTTTTTT	CASSPRATNTGELFF
-	TRBJ2-5	-	TRBV12-5	TGTGCTAGTGGTTTCTGGGCTAGGCCCCAGTACTTC	CASGFWARPQYF
-	TRBJ2-5	many	TRBV7-9	TGTGCCAGCAGCTTAGACAGCGCCGAGACCCAGTACTTC	CASSLDSAETQYF
-	TRBJ1-2	many	TRBV7-9	TGTGCCAGCAGCTTACGGGGTCGGAACGATGGCTACACCTTC	CASSLRGRNDGYTF
-	TRBJ2-6	-	TRBV5-1	TGCGCCAGCAGCTTGGTGGGCGCTAAATCTGGGGCCAACGTCCTGACTTTC	CASSLVGAKSGANVLTF
-	TRBJ1-3	-	TRBV10-3	TGTGCCATCGGTTTGGGGCACTCTGGAAACACCATATATTTT	CAIGLGHSGNTIYF
-	TRBJ1-6	many	TRBV14	TGTGCCAGCAGCCGTGACAGCCCCTATAATTCACCCCTCCACTTT	CASSRDSPYNSPLHF
-	TRBJ1-5	-	TRBV10-3	TGTGCCACGGTCAACCCGACGGGGGGCCAGCCCCAGCATTTT	CATVNPTGGQPQHF
TRBD1	TRBJ1-2	-	TRBV7-3	TGCGCCAGCAGCCAATATGGGACAGGGGGCCTCTATGGCTACACCTTC	CASSQYGTGGLYGYTF